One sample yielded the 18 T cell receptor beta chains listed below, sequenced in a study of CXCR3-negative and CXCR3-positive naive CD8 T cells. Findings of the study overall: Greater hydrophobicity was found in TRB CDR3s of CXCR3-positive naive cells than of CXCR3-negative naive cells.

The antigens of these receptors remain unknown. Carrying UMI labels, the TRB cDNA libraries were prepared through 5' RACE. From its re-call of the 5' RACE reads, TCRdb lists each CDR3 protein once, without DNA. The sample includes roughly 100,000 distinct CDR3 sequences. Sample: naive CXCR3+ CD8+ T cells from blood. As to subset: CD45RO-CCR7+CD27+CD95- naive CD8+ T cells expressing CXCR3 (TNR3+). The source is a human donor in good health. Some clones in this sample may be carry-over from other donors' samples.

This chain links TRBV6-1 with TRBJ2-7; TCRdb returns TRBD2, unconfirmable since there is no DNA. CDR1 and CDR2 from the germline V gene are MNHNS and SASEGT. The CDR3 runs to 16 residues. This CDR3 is CASSRRRGGEAYEQYF.

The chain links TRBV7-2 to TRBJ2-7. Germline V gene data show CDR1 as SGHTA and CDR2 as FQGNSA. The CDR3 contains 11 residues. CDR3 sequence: CASSLALDWYF. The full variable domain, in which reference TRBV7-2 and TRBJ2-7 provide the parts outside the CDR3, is GAGVSQSPSNKVTEKGKDVELRCDPISGHTALYWYRQSLGQGLEFLIYFQGNSAPDKSGLPSDRFSAERTGGSVSTLTIQRTQQEDSAVYLCASSLALDWYFGPGTRLTVT.

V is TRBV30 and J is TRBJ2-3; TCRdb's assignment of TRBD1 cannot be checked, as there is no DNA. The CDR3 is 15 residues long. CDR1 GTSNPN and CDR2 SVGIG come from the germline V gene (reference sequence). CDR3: CAWSVTTGWTDTQYF.

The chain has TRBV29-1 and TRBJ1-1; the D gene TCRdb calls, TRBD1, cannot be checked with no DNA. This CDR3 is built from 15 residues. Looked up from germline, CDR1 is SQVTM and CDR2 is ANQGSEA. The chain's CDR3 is CSVLGGAALNTEAFF.

CDR3 protein: CASSQTSSEAFF. V gene TRBV14 combines with J gene TRBJ1-1. This CDR3 spans 12 amino acids. Germline values: CDR1 SGHDN, CDR2 FVKESK.

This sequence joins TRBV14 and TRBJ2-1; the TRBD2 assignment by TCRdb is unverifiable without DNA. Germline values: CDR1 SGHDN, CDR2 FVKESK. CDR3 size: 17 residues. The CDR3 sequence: CASSQEEEFMAYNEQFF. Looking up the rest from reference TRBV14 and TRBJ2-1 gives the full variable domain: EAGVTQFPSHSVIEKGQTVTLRCDPISGHDNLYWYRRVMGKEIKFLLHFVKESKQDESGMPNNRFLAERTGGTYSTLKVQPAELEDSGVYFCASSQEEEFMAYNEQFFGPGTRLTVL.

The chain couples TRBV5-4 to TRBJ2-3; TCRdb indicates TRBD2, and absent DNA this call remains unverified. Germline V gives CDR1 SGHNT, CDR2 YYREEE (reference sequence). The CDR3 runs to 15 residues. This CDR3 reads CASTSPGLAMDTQYF. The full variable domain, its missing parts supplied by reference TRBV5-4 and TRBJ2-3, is ETGVTQSPTHLIKTRGQQVTLRCSSQSGHNTVSWYQQALGQGPQFIFQYYREEENGRGNFPPRFSGLQFPNYSSELNVNALELDDSALYLCASTSPGLAMDTQYFGPGTRLTVL.

The CDR3 here is CASSLGTAKNIQYF. V is TRBV5-4 and J is TRBJ2-4; TCRdb gives TRBD1 as the D gene, but with no DNA this cannot be confirmed. This CDR3 contains 14 residues. Germline V CDR1 and CDR2: SGHNT, YYREEE (reference sequence).

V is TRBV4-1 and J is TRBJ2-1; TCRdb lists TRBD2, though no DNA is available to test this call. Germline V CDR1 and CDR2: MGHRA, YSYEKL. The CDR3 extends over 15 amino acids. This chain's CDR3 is CASSPETYSYNEQFF.

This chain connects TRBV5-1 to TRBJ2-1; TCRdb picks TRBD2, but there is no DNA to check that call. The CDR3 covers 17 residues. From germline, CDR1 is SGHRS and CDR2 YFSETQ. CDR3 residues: CASSLRGGSGYYNEQFF.

The CDR3 sequence is CASSQVRTGDSPLHF. V gene TRBV4-3 combines with J gene TRBJ1-6; TCRdb's assignment of TRBD1 cannot be checked, as there is no DNA. Germline V gene sequence: CDR1 LGHNA, CDR2 YSLEER. The length of the CDR3 is 15 residues.

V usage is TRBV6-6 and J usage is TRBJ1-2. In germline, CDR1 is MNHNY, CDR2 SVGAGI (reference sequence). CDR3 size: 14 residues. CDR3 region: CASSYRDSYYGYTF.

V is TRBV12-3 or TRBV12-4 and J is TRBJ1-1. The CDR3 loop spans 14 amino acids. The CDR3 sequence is CASSFGGVGTEAFF.

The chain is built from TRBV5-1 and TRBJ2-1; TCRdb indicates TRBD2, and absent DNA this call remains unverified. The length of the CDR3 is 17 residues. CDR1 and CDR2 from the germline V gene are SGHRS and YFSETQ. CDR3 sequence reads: CASSLEGSGSAYNEQFF. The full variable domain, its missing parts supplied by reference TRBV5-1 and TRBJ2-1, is KAGVTQTPRYLIKTRGQQVTLSCSPISGHRSVSWYQQTPGQGLQFLFEYFSETQRNKGNFPGRFSGRQFSNSRSEMNVSTLELGDSALYLCASSLEGSGSAYNEQFFGPGTRLTVL.

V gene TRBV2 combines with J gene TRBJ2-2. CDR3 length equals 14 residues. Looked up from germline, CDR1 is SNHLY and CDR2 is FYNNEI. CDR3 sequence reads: CASSEAGGTGELFF.

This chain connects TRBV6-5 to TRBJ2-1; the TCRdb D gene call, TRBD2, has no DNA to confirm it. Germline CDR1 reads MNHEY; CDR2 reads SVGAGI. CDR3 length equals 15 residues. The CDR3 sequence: CASSQRRGGYNEQFF.

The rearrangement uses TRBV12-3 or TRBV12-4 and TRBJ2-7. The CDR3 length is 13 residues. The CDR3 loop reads CASSPISPYEQYF.

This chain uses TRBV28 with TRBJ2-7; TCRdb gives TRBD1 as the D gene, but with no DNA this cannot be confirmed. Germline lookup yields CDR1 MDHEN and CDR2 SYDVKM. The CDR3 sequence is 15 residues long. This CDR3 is CASRLGTGGSYEQYF. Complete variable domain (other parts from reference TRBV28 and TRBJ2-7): DVKVTQSSRYLVKRTGEKVFLECVQDMDHENMFWYRQDPGLGLRLIYFSYDVKMKEKGDIPEGYSVSREKKERFSLILESASTNQTSMYLCASRLGTGGSYEQYFGPGTRLTVT.